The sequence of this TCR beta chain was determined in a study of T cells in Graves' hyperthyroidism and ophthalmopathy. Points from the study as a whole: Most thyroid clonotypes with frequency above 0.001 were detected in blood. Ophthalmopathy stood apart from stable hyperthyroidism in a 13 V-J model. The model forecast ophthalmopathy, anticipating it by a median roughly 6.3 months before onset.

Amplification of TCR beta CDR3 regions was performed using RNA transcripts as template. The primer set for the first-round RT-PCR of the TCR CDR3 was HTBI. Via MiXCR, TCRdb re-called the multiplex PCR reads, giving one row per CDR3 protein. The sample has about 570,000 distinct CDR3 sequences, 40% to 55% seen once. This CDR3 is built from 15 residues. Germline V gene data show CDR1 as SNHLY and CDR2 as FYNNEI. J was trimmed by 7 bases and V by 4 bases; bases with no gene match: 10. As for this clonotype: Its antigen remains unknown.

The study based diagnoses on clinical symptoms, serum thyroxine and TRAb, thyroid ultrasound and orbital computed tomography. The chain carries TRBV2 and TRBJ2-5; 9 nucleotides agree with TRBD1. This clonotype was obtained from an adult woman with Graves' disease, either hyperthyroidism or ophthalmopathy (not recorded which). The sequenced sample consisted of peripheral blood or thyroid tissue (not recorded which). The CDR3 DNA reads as TGTGCCAGCAGTGGCGGGACAGGGTTCGGTTTGACCCAGTACTTC. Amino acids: CASSGGTGFGLTQYF.